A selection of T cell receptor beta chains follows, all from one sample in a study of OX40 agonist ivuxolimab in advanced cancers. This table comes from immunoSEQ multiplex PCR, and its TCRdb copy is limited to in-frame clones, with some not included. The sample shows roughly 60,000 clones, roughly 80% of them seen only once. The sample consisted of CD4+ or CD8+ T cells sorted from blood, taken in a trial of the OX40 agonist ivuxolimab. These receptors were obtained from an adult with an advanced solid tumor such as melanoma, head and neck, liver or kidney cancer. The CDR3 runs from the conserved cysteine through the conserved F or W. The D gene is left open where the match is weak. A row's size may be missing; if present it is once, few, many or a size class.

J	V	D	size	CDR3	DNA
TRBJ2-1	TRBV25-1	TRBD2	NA	CASSEDREGNEQFF	TGTGCCAGCAGTGAAGACCGGGAGGGAAATGAGCAGTTCTTC
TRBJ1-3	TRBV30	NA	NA	CAHRRSSGNTIYF	TGTGCCCATCGACGGAGCTCTGGAAACACCATATATTTT
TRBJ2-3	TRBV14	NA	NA	CASSLLVTDTQYF	TGTGCCAGCAGCCTACTAGTCACAGATACGCAGTATTTT
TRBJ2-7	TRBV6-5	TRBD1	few	CASTQGRDYEQYF	TGTGCCAGTACACAGGGGAGAGACTACGAGCAGTACTTC
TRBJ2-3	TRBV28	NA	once	CASSFRADTQYF	TGTGCCAGCAGTTTTAGGGCAGATACGCAGTATTTT
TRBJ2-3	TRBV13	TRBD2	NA	CASSFSGVRGTDTQYF	TGTGCCAGCAGCTTCAGCGGGGTGCGGGGCACAGATACGCAGTATTTT
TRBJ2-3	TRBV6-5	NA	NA	CASSYRAPTDTQYF	TGTGCCAGCAGTTACAGGGCCCCAACAGATACGCAGTATTTT
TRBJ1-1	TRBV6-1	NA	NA	CASSYKDTEAFF	TGTGCCAGCAGCTACAAGGACACTGAAGCTTTCTTT
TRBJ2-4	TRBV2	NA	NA	CASSERLAPNIQYF	TGTGCCAGCAGTGAAAGGTTAGCGCCAAACATTCAGTACTTC
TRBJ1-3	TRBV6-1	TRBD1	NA	CASSDKQGAGSSGNTIYF	TGTGCCAGCAGTGATAAACAGGGGGCCGGCTCCTCTGGAAACACCATATATTTT
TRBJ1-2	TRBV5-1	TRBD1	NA	CASATRQGGNLYGYTF	TGCGCCAGCGCTACACGTCAGGGGGGTAATCTTTATGGCTACACCTTC
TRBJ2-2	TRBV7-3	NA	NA	CASSSDSYTGELFF	TGTGCCAGCAGCTCGGACAGCTACACCGGGGAGCTGTTTTTT
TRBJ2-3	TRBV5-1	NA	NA	CASSLAPGEETQYF	TGCGCCAGCAGCTTGGCCCCGGGGGAGGAAACGCAGTATTTT
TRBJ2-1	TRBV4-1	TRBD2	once	CASSQDTSGYNEQFF	TGCGCCAGCAGCCAAGATACTAGCGGTTACAATGAGCAGTTCTTC
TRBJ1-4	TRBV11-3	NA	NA	CASSLERATNEKLFF	TGTGCCAGCAGCTTAGAGAGAGCAACTAATGAAAAACTGTTTTTT
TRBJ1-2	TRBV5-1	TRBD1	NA	CASSLGQGALNYGYTF	TGCGCCAGCAGCCTAGGACAGGGGGCCCTTAACTATGGCTACACCTTC
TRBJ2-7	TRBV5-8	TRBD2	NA	CASSLLSGSSYEQYF	TGTGCCAGCAGCTTACTTAGCGGGAGCTCCTACGAGCAGTACTTC
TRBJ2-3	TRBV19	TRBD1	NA	CASSTTGEGITTTDTQYF	TGTGCCAGTAGTACGACAGGGGAAGGGATCACCACCACAGATACGCAGTATTTT
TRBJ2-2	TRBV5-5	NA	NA	CASSLQTNTGELFF	TGTGCCAGCAGCTTACAAACGAACACCGGGGAGCTGTTTTTT
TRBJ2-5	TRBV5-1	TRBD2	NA	CASSSSLLLAGGSETQYF	TGCGCCAGCAGCTCCTCCCTATTACTAGCGGGCGGGTCAGAGACCCAGTACTTC
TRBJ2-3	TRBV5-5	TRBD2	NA	CASSLGGTSGAVQYF	TGTGCCAGCAGCTTAGGCGGGACTAGCGGGGCAGTCCAGTATTTT
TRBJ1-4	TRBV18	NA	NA	CASSPSSDTNEKLFF	TGTGCCAGCTCACCGTCATCGGACACTAATGAAAAACTGTTTTTT
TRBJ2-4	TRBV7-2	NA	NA	CASSGGPLGSIQYF	TGTGCCAGCAGCGGCGGACCCCTCGGGAGCATTCAGTACTTC
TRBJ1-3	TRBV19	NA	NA	CASSATPSSGNTIYF	TGTGCCAGTAGTGCCACCCCAAGCTCTGGAAACACCATATATTTT
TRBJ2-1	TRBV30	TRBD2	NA	CACGLAGGYGFF	TGTGCCTGCGGCCTAGCGGGAGGATATGGGTTCTTC
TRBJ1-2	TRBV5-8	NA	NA	CASSLRAGTRSYGYTF	TGTGCCAGCAGCTTGCGGGCCGGAACCCGGAGCTATGGCTACACCTTC
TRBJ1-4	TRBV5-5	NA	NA	CASRWTDISEKLFF	TGTGCCAGCAGATGGACAGACATTAGTGAAAAACTGTTTTTT
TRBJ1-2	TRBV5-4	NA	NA	CASTLGGSYGYTF	TGTGCCAGCACCCTGGGGGGGAGCTATGGCTACACCTTC
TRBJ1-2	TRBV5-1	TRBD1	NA	CASSPQTGTSYGYTF	TGCGCCAGCAGCCCCCAGACAGGGACAAGCTATGGCTACACCTTC
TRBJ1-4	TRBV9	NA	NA	CASSQGANEKLFF	TGTGCCAGCAGCCAGGGCGCTAATGAAAAACTGTTTTTT
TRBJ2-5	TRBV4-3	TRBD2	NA	CASSQGNSGSHGETQYF	TGCGCCAGCAGCCAAGGTAACAGCGGGAGTCATGGAGAGACCCAGTACTTC
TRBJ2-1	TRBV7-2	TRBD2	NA	CASSLGEREKQFF	TGTGCCAGCAGCTTAGGCGAGCGGGAGAAGCAGTTCTTC
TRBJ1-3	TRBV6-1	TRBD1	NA	CASSDRQGFSGNTIYF	TGTGCCAGCAGTGATCGACAGGGATTCTCTGGAAACACCATATATTTT
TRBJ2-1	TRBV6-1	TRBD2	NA	CASSAGLADYNEQFF	TGTGCCAGCAGCGCGGGACTAGCGGATTACAATGAGCAGTTCTTC
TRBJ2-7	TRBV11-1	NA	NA	CASSPDGQYGEQYF	TGTGCCAGCAGCCCCGACGGACAATATGGCGAGCAGTACTTC
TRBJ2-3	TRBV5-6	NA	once	CASSFGMVSTDTQYF	TGTGCCAGCAGCTTTGGGATGGTTAGCACAGATACGCAGTATTTT